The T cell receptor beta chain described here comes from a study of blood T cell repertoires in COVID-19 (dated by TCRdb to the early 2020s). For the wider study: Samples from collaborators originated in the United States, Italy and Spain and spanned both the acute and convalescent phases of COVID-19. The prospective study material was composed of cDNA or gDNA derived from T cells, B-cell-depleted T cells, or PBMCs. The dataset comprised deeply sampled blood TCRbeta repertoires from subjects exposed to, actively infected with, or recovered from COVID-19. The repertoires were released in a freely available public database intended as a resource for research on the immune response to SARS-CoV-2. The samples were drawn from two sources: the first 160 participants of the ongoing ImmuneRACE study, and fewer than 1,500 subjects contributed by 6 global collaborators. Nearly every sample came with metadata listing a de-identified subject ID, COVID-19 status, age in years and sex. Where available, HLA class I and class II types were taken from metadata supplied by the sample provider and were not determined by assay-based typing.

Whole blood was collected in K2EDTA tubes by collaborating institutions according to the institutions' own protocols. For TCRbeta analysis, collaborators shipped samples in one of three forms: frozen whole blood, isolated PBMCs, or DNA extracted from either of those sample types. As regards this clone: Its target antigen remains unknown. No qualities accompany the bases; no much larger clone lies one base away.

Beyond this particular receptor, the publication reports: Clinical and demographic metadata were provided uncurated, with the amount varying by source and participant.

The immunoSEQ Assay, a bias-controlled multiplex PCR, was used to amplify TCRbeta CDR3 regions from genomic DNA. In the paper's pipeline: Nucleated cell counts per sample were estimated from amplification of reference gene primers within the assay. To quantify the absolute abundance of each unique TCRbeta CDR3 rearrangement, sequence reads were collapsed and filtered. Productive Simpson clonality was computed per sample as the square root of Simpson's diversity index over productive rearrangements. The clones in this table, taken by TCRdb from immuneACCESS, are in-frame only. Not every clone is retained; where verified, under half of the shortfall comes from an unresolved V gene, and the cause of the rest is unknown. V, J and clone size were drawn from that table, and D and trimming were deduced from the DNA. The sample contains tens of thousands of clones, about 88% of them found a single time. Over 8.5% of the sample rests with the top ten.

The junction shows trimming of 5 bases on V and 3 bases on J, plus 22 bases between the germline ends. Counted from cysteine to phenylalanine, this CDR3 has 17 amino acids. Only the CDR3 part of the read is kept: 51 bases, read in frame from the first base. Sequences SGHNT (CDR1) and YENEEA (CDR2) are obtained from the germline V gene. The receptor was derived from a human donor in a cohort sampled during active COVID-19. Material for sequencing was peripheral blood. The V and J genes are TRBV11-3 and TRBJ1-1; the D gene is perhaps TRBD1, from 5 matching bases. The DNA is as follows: TGTGCCAGCAGCACCGAGGGAGGGGAAGGGTTTGACACTGAAGCTTTCTTT. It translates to CASSTEGGEGFDTEAFF.